The clone carrying this T cell receptor beta chain was recorded once. These data belong to a study of technical replicates of blood from a few donors. Trimming at V came to 4 bases and at J to 6 bases, leaving 3 bases not matched to a gene. The germline V gene encodes CDR1 SGHAT and CDR2 FQDESV (reference sequence). The CDR3 is made up of 15 amino acids. Generated by immunoSEQ multiplex PCR, the TCRdb table keeps only in-frame clones and is missing some. The table lists tens of thousands of clones, around nine tenths of them singletons, with 5.2% in the top ten. This rearrangement joins TRBV11-1 to TRBJ2-1, with 13 bases matching TRBD2. The clonotype comes from a human donor in good health. Some clones in this sample may be carry-over from other donors' samples. Source material: PBMCs. CDR3 in amino acids: CASSSGLAGSNEQFF. The CDR3 coding sequence is TGTGCCAGCAGCTCGGGACTAGCGGGATCCAATGAGCAGTTCTTC. Full variable domain (outside the CDR3, taken from reference TRBV11-1 and TRBJ2-1): EAEVAQSPRYKITEKSQAVAFWCDPISGHATLYWYRQILGQGPELLVQFQDESVVDDSQLPKDRFSAERLKGVDSTLKIQPAELGDSAMYLCASSSGLAGSNEQFFGPGTRLTVL.